This T cell receptor (beta chain) was found in a study of T cell repertoires in cytomegalovirus infection. Study summary: Evidence of both CMV infection and a matching HLA type came from public TCR beta signatures.

In its sample, this clonotype was seen many times. Its antigen remains unknown. A much larger clone lies a single base off, so this may be a read error. The CDR3 runs 12 residues. V lost 2 bases to trimming and J lost 4 bases, with 3 bases between them. Germline V lookup: CDR1 SEHNR, CDR2 FQNEAQ (reference sequence). Study results and limitations: HLA-C-restricted CMV clonotypes gave the most frequent clonotype in two of eight donors. Summed public TCR beta family frequency identified CMV carriers bearing the relevant HLA.

A single record per CDR3 protein comes from TCRdb applying MiXCR to the reads. This table holds under 850,000 distinct CDR3 sequences, 35% to 40% found once. The specimen was PBMCs. The V gene is TRBV7-9, the J gene TRBJ1-5; D gene ambiguous. This clonotype was obtained from a human donor in good health (CMV status not recorded). Some clones in this sample may be carry-over from other donors' samples. The chain's CDR3 is CASSLQNQPQHF. CDR3 coding DNA: TGTGCCAGCAGCTTACAAAATCAGCCCCAGCATTTT.